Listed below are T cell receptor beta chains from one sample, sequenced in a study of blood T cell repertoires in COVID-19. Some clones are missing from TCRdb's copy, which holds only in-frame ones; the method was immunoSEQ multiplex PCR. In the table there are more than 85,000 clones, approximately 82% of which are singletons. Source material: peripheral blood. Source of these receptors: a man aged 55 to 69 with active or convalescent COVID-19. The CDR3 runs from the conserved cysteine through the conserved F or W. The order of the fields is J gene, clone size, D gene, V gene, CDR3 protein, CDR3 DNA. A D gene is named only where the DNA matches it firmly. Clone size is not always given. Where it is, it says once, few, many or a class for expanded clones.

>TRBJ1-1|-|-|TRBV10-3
CAISESNRNTEAFF
TGTGCCATCAGTGAGTCGAACAGGAACACTGAAGCTTTCTTT
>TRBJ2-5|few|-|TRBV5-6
CASSFFRGDVMQETQYF
TGTGCCAGCAGCTTTTTCAGGGGGGATGTCATGCAAGAGACCCAGTACTTC
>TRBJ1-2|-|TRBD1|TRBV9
CASSDRDRGFGYTF
TGTGCCAGCAGCGACCGGGACAGGGGTTTCGGCTACACCTTC
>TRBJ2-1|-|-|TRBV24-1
CATSRSAGKYNEQFF
TGTGCCACCAGCCGATCTGCAGGAAAATACAATGAGCAGTTCTTC
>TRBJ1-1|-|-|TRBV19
CASSIVSGVHTEAFF
TGTGCCAGTAGTATAGTGTCGGGGGTCCACACTGAAGCTTTCTTT
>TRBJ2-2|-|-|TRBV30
CAWRDGGANTGELFF
TGTGCCTGGAGGGACGGAGGGGCGAACACCGGGGAGCTGTTTTTT
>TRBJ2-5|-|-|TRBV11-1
CASSLQLRETQYF
TGTGCCAGCAGCTTACAACTGCGGGAGACCCAGTACTTC
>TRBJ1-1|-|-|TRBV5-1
CASSELTRPTEAFF
TGCGCCAGCAGCGAACTGACAAGGCCCACTGAAGCTTTCTTT
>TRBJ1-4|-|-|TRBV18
CASSPYSSVGEKLFF
TGTGCCAGCTCACCATACAGCTCTGTAGGTGAAAAACTGTTTTTT
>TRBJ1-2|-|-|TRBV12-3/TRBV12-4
CASSLGQPGYTF
TGTGCCAGCAGTTTAGGACAGCCGGGCTACACCTTC
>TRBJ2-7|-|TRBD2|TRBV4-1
CASSHRLAGGAYEQYF
TGCGCCAGCAGCCACCGACTAGCGGGAGGTGCCTACGAGCAGTACTTC
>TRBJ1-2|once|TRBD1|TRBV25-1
CASSEFTGGGYTF
TGTGCCAGCAGTGAATTCACAGGGGGAGGCTACACCTTC
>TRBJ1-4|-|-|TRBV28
CASTSQGSGNEKLFF
TGTGCCAGCACCTCGCAGGGATCGGGTAATGAAAAACTGTTTTTT
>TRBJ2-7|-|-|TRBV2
CASTGGPLRYEQYF
TGTGCCAGCACAGGGGGGCCCCTCCGCTACGAGCAGTACTTC
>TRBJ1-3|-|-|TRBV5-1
CASSLSDPTGNTIYF
TGCGCCAGCAGCTTGTCAGATCCGACTGGAAACACCATATATTTT
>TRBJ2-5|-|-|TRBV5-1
CASSLAGGVRGETQYF
TGCGCCAGCAGCTTGGCCGGTGGGGTCCGCGGGGAGACCCAGTACTTC
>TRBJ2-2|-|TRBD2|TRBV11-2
CASRSGTSGSAGELFF
TGTGCCAGCAGATCAGGAACTAGCGGGAGTGCCGGGGAGCTGTTTTTT
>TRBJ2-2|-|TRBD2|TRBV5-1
CASSLRVAGTNTGELFF
TGCGCCAGCAGCTTGAGGGTAGCGGGAACGAACACCGGGGAGCTGTTTTTT
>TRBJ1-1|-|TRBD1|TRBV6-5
CASTKNPDRGREAFF
TGTGCCAGCACCAAAAATCCGGACAGGGGGCGGGAAGCTTTCTTT
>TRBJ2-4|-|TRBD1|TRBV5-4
CASSFLDRENIQYF
TGTGCCAGCAGCTTCCTAGACAGGGAAAACATTCAGTACTTC
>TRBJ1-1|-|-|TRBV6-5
CASSHLPDTEAFF
TGTGCCAGCAGTCACTTACCGGACACTGAAGCTTTCTTT
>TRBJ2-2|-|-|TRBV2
CASSALAGGELFF
TGTGCCAGCAGTGCACTGGCGGGCGGGGAGCTGTTTTTT
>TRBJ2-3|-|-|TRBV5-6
CASSLVAGTDTQYF
TGTGCCAGCAGCTTGGTCGCGGGCACAGATACGCAGTATTTT
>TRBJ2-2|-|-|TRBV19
CASSIAPSGALDGELFF
TGTGCCAGTAGTATAGCTCCTTCGGGAGCCCTTGACGGGGAGCTGTTTTTT
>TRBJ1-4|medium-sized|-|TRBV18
CASSPEGPTNEKLFF
TGTGCCAGCTCACCAGAGGGCCCAACTAATGAAAAACTGTTTTTT
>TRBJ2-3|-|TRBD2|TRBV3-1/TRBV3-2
CASSRQVASGSFTDTQYF
TGTGCCAGCAGTCGACAAGTCGCTAGCGGGTCCTTCACAGATACGCAGTATTTT
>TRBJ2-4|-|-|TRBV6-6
CASNQGGLGKNIQYF
TGTGCCAGCAACCAGGGAGGTCTGGGCAAAAACATTCAGTACTTC
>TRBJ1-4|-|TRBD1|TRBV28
CASSNRQGLNEKLFF
TGTGCCAGCAGTAATCGACAGGGGCTTAATGAAAAACTGTTTTTT
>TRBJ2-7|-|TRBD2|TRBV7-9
CASSFSGTSSYEQYF
TGTGCCAGCAGCTTCTCCGGGACTAGCTCCTACGAGCAGTACTTC
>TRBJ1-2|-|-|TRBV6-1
CASSDGTRNVGTF
TGTGCCAGCAGTGATGGGACACGGAACGTGGGCACCTTC
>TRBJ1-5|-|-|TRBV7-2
CASSVDKQINSNQPQHF
TGTGCCAGCAGCGTGGACAAACAAATCAATAGCAATCAGCCCCAGCATTTT
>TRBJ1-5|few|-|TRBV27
CASSSDGKYQPQHF
TGTGCCAGCAGTTCGGACGGGAAATATCAGCCCCAGCATTTT
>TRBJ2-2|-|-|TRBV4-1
CASSQVPGARTGELFF
TGCGCCAGCAGCCAAGTACCAGGGGCAAGGACCGGGGAGCTGTTTTTT
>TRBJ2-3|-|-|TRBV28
CASRTPRGNDKDTQYF
TGTGCCAGCAGGACCCCACGAGGGAATGATAAAGATACGCAGTATTTT
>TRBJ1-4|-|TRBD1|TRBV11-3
CASSLNRGPNEKLFF
TGTGCCAGCAGCCTTAACAGGGGACCTAATGAAAAACTGTTTTTT
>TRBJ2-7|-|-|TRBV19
CASSIGLAYEQYF
TGTGCCAGTAGTATAGGTCTAGCCTACGAGCAGTACTTC
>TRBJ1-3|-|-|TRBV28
CASSSRRGGTSSGNTIYF
TGTGCCAGCAGTTCCCGCCGGGGAGGCACCTCCTCTGGAAACACCATATATTTT
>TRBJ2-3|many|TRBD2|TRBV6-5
CASTEREATDTQYF
TGTGCCAGCACCGAGCGGGAGGCCACAGATACGCAGTATTTT
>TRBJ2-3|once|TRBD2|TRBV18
CASSLDGLAASTDTQYF
TGTGCCAGCTCACTCGACGGACTAGCAGCTAGCACAGATACGCAGTATTTT
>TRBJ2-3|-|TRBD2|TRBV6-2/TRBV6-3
CASSPGTSGRGTDTQYF
TGTGCCAGCAGTCCGGGGACTAGCGGGAGAGGCACAGATACGCAGTATTTT
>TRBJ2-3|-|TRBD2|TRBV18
CASSPPALAGGLVTDTQYF
TGTGCCAGCTCCCCACCGGCCCTAGCGGGAGGGTTGGTAACAGATACGCAGTATTTT
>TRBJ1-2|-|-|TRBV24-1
CATSESRDYGYTF
TGTGCCACCAGTGAGAGCAGGGATTATGGCTACACCTTC
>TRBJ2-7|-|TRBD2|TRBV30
CAWKFSGTSREQYF
TGTGCCTGGAAATTCTCCGGGACTAGCCGCGAGCAGTACTTC
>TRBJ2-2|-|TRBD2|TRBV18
CASSPNLAGGGSTGELFF
TGTGCCAGCTCACCAAATCTAGCGGGAGGAGGTAGCACCGGGGAGCTGTTTTTT
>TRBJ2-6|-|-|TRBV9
CASSPRSSGANVLTF
TGTGCCAGCAGCCCCCGTAGCTCTGGGGCCAACGTCCTGACTTTC